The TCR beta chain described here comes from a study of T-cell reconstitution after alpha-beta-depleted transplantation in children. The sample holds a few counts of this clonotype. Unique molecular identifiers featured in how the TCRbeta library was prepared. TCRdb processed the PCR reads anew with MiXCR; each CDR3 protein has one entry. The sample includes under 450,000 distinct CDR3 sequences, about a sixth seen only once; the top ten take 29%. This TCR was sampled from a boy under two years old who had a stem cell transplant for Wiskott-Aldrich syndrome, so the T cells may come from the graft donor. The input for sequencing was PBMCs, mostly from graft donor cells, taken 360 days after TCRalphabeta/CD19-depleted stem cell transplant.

CDR3 sequence (DNA): TGTGCCAGCAGTTTGGAAGAGTACCAAGAGACCCAGTACTTC. The encoded protein is CASSLEEYQETQYF. This chain joins TRBV12-3 or TRBV12-4 and TRBJ2-5, with D unresolved. The CDR3 extends over 14 amino acids. The V end was cut by 3 bases, the J end by 0 bases, with 8 bases between.